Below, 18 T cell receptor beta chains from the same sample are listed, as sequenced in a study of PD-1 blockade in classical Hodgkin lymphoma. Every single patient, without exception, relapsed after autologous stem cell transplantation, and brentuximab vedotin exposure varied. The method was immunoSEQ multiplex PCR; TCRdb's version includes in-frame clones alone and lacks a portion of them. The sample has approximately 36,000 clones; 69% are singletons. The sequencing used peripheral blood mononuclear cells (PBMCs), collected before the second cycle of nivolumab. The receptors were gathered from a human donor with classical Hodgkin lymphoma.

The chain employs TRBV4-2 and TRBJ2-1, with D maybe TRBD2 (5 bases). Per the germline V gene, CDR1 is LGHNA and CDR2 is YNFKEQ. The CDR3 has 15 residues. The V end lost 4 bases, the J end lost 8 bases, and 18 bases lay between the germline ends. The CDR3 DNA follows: TGTGCCAGCAGCCCATTTAGCGAGAACGCGTATGAGCAGTTCTTC. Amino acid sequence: CASSPFSENAYEQFF.

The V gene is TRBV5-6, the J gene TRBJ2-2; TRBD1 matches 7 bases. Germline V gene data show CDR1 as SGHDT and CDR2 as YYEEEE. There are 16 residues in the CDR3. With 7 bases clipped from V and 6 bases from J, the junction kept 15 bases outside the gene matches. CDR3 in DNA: TGTGCCAGCCTTTATTTCGCAGGGGGAGTATCCGGGGAGCTGTTTTTT. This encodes CASLYFAGGVSGELFF.

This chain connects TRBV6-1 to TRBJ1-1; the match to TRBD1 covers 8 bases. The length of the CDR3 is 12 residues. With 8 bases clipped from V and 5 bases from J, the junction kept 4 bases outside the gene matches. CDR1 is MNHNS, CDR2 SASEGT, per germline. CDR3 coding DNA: TGTGCCAGCCGCTGGGACAGGACTGAAGCTTTCTTT. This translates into CASRWDRTEAFF.

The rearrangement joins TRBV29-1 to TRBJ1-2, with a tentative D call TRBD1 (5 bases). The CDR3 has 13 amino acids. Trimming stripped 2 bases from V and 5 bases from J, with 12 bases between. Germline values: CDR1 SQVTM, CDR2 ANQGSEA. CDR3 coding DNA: TGCAGCGTTGAATTACAGGCTGGGTATGGCTACACCTTC. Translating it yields CSVELQAGYGYTF.

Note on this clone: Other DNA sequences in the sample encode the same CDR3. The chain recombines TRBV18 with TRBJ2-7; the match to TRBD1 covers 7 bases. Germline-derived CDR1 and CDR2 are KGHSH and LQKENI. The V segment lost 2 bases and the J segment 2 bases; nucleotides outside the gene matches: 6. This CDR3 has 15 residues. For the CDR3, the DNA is TGTGCCAGCTCACCAGGGGACAGAGGGACCTACGAGCAGTACTTC. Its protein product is CASSPGDRGTYEQYF.

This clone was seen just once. The CDR3 protein is CASRLAGGPQETQYF. The DNA for the CDR3 is TGTGCCAGCCGACTAGCGGGGGGGCCACAAGAGACCCAGTACTTC. The gene calls are TRBV7-9 and TRBJ2-5; TRBD2 matches at 14 bases. This CDR3 is 15 amino acids long. Germline CDR1 and CDR2: SEHNR and FQNEAQ (reference sequence). Losses at the gene ends were 8 bases for V and 2 bases for J; bases not matched to a gene: 4.

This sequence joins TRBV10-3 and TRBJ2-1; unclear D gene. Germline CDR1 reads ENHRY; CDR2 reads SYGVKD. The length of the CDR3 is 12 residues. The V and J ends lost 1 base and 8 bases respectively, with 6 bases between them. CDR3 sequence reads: CAISEFNYEQFF. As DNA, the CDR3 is TGTGCCATCAGTGAGTTTAACTATGAGCAGTTCTTC.

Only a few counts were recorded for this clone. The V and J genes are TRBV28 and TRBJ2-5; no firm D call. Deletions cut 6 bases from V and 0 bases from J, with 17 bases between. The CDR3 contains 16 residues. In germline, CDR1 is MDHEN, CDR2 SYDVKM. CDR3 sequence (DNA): TGTGCCAGCAGCGTCGGATTCGCTACATACCAAGAGACCCAGTACTTC. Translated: CASSVGFATYQETQYF.

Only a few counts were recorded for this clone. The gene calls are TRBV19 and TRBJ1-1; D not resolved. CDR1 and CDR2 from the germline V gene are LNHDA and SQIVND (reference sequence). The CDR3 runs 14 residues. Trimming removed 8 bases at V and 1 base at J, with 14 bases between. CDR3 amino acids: CASGVWNTNTEAFF. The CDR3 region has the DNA TGTGCCAGTGGAGTATGGAATACGAACACTGAAGCTTTCTTT.

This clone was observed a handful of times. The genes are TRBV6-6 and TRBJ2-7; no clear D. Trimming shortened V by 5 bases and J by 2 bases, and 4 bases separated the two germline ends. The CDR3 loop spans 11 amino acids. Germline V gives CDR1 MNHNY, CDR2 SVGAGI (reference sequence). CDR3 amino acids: CASSHTYEQYF. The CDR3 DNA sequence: TGTGCCAGCAGTCACACCTACGAGCAGTACTTC.

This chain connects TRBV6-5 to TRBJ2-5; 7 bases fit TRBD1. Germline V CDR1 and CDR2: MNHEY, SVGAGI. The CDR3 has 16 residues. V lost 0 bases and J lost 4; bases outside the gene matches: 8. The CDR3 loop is CASSYSYRGVGETQYF. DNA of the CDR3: TGTGCCAGCAGTTACTCGTACAGGGGCGTAGGAGAGACCCAGTACTTC.

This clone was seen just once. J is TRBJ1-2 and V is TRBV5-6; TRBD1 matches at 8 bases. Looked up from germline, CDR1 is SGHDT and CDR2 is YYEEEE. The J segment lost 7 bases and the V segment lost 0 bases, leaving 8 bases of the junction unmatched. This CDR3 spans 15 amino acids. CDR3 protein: CASSLVAGGEVGYTF. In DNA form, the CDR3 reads TGTGCCAGCAGCTTGGTTGCAGGGGGCGAGGTTGGCTACACCTTC.

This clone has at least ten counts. The CDR3 reads CASSLGGNLAPTEAFF. The CDR3 region has the DNA TGTGCCAGCAGCTTGGGGGGGAATTTAGCCCCCACTGAAGCTTTCTTT. The V call is TRBV5-6, the J call TRBJ1-1, with D perhaps matching TRBD1 (5 bases). The CDR3 has 16 amino acids. V was shortened by 0 bases and J by 4 bases, with 16 bases between the two germline ends. In germline, CDR1 is SGHDT, CDR2 YYEEEE.

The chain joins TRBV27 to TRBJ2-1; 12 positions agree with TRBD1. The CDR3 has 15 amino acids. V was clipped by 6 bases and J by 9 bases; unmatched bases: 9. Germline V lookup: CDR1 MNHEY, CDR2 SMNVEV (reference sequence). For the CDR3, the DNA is TGTGCCAGCAGGAAGGGACAGGGGGCCGGGGGTGAGCAGTTCTTC. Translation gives CASRKGQGAGGEQFF.

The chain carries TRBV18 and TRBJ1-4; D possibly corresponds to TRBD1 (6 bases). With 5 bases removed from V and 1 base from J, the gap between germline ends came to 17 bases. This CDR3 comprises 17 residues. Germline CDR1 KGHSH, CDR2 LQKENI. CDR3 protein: CASSTQSNRVTNEKLFF. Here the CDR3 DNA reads TGTGCCAGCTCAACACAATCCAACAGGGTAACTAATGAAAAACTGTTTTTT.

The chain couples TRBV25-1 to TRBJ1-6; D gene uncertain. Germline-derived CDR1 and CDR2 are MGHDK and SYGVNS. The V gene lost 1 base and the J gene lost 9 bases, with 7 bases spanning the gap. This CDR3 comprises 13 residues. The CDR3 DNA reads TGTGCCAGCAGTGAATCCCCAGTTTCACCCCTCCACTTT. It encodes CASSESPVSPLHF.

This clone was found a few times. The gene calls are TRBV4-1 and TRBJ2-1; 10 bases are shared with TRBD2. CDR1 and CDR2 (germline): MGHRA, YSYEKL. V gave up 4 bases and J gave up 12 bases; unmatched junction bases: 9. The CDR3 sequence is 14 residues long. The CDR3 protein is CASSRPGTSVGQFF. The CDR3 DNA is TGCGCCAGCAGCCGCCCCGGGACTAGCGTTGGGCAGTTCTTC.

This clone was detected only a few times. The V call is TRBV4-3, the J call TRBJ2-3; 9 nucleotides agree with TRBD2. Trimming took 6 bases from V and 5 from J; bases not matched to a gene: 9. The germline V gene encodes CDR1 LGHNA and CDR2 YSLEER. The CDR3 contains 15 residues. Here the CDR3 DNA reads TGCGCCAGCAGGCAAACTAGCGGGCCTCGAGATACGCAGTATTTT. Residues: CASRQTSGPRDTQYF.